This T cell receptor beta chain is drawn from a study of cytotoxic CD8 clonotypes in ibrutinib-treated CLL (dated by TCRdb to about 2021). Looking at the study overall: The cohort was composed of 10 to 11 relapsed/refractory and about 16 treatment-naive patients; IGHV unmutated status was identified in 17 patients. Partial responses were observed in about 24 patients and complete responses in 2; after a median follow-up of around 64 months, remission was maintained in approximately 15 patients and progression was observed in some twelve. The response samples were drawn at a median of 12 months into treatment, with a range of roughly 6 to 40 months. Samples averaged roughly 260,000 productive templates and 90,000 to 95,000 productive rearrangements. Of the approximately 94 people in the trial, approximately 26 had longitudinal samples available. Cryopreserved peripheral blood mononuclear cells were collected before treatment, at response, and at either disease progression or sustained remission. Every remission and progressive disease sample was obtained while ibrutinib was still being received by the patients. Overall study outcomes, separate from this receptor: At ibrutinib response clonality went up, during sustained remission it held steady, and at progression it dropped back toward baseline. Public clonotypes were rare and either shrank or stayed stable during treatment, and the rise in clonality at ibrutinib response reflected expansion of private clonotypes. Sampling times were not matched between sustained-remission and progressing patients, and lymph node repertoires were not studied. Baseline clonality exceeded that of age-matched healthy donors and correlated strongly with circulating CD8+ T-cell counts.

The germline V gene sets CDR1 to MGHRA and CDR2 to YSYEKL. The CDR3 has 14 amino acids, counting the end cysteine and phenylalanine. CDR3 DNA only is kept here, 42 bases in frame from base 1. Germline trimming: 4 bases from V, 6 bases from J; junction bases outside gene matches: 8. A MiSeq instrument was used for deep resolution sequencing, which targeted depths ranging from 1 in 1 million up to 1 in 200,000 T cells, with coverage averaging 10x for each clonotype. The immunoSEQ hsTCRB Kit was used to generate the TCR beta libraries. From the authors' description of their analysis: ImmunoSEQ Data Assistant and ImmunoSEQ Analyzer were used for data analysis, and V, D and J genes were assigned according to IMGT definitions. Clonality, which ranges from 0 to 1, was calculated by subtracting the normalized Shannon entropy of productive rearrangement frequencies from one. Public clonotype analysis was restricted to overrepresented clonotypes comprising at least 0.05% of each patient's repertoire. Thirteen repertoires from age-matched healthy donors, obtained from immuneACCESS, served as clonality controls. TCRdb provides this immuneACCESS table in a form limited to in-frame rearrangements. Some clones are lacking; in checked studies, under half of them reflect an unresolved V gene, and why the rest are absent is not known. V and J calls and clone size are those listed in that table; D and trimming were worked out from the DNA. This sample is represented by 75,000 to 80,000 clones; around four fifths of them were singletons. The top ten clones comprise around 36% of the sample.

This clone occurred many times. Its specific antigen is unknown. No much larger clonotype is one base removed from it; base qualities were not supplied. In the paper's terms, the time point label means: around 25 months on ibrutinib. Roughly 2 micrograms of genomic DNA were extracted from cryopreserved PBMCs for TCR beta library preparation. Longitudinal blood samples from CLL patients on ibrutinib monotherapy underwent high-throughput TCR beta sequencing. Patients were enrolled in a phase 2 open-label single-center ibrutinib monotherapy trial. The receptor chain draws on TRBV4-1 and TRBJ1-2; 7 central nucleotides agree with TRBD1. This receptor was obtained from a human donor with chronic lymphocytic leukemia. Sequencing was performed on PBMCs, taken after 24 months of ibrutinib treatment. The base sequence is TGCGCCAGCAGCCCGGGACAGAATCGAGATGGCTACACCTTC. The resulting protein is CASSPGQNRDGYTF.